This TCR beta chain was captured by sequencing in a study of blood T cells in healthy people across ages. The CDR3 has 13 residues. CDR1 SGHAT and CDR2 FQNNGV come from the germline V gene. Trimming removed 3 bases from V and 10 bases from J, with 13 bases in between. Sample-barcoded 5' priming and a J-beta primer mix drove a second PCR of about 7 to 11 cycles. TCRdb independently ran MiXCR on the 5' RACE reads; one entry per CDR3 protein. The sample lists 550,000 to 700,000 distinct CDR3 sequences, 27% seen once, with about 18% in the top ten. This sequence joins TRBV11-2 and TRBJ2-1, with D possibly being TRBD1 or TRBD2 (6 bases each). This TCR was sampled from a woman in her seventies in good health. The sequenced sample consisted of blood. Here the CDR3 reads CASSLFGGREQFF. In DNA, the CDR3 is TGTGCCAGCAGCTTGTTCGGGGGCAGGGAGCAGTTCTTC.